This T cell receptor beta chain was profiled in a study of beta chain features in type 1 diabetes. For the study at large: Summed over all samples, the examined sorted cells came to 95 million to 120 million.

Overall study findings and caveats: People with Type 1 diabetes carried modestly yet significantly shorter TCRB CDR3s in all four CD4+ subsets. VDJ junctions from type 1 diabetes patients carried fewer insertions and larger deletions. Any HLA effect on TCRB rearrangement was left unresolved by small sub-analyses.

Comment on this clone: Its antigen is undetermined.

Every bit of the isolated RNA underwent reverse transcription, so sequencing read expressed TCRB transcripts. Some clones are missing from TCRdb's copy, which holds only in-frame ones; the method was immunoSEQ multiplex PCR. The sample consists of over 40,000 clones, roughly 70% of them appearing once. The V gene lost 2 bases and the J gene lost 3 bases, with 16 bases spanning the gap. Per germline, CDR1 SGHTA and CDR2 FQGNSA. The CDR3 totals 16 residues. This rearrangement joins TRBV7-2 to TRBJ1-2; tentative D call: TRBD1 (5 bases). Material: Tregs from blood. The source of this sequence is a woman younger than 30 with type 1 diabetes. CDR3 sequence (DNA): TGTGCCAGCAGCTTATCCAGAGGCGGGACCTACTATGGCTACACCTTC. Translating it yields CASSLSRGGTYYGYTF.